This T cell receptor beta chain came from a study of T cells after yellow fever vaccination. Study-wide findings and caveats: The study noted that FACS-sorted repertoires could contain abundant clonotypes contaminating from the bulk population.

The CDR3 is 14 amino acids. CDR1 SEHNR and CDR2 FQNEAQ come from the germline V gene (reference sequence). Between the trimmed V and J ends, which lost 5 bases and 6 bases, there was a span of 11 bases. This clonotype was detected ten times or more. Its antigen remains unidentified. MiXCR, run by TCRdb on the 5' RACE reads, gives a single entry per CDR3 protein. The table includes more than 450,000 distinct CDR3 sequences, 21% detected once. This chain links TRBV7-9 with TRBJ1-6; TRBD1 might be the D (6 bases). The receptor was isolated from a man between 18 and 29 years old who received the YFV17D yellow fever vaccine. Source: PBMCs, taken roughly 23 days after the first yellow fever vaccination. CDR3 loop: CASSLGQLNSPLHF. In nucleotides, the CDR3 is TGTGCCAGCAGCCTAGGACAGCTTAATTCACCCCTCCACTTT.